The 4 T cell receptor beta chains listed next were all sequenced from one sample in a study of blood T cell repertoires in COVID-19. Sequenced by immunoSEQ multiplex PCR; TCRdb stores in-frame clones only, minus some. This table has 300,000 to 350,000 clones, 80% to 90% appearing once. Sequenced material: PBMCs or T cells enriched from blood (not recorded which). The receptors come from a man younger than 45 who had recovered from COVID-19.

This clone has only one observation. The chain joins TRBV29-1 to TRBJ2-5; 10 bases line up with TRBD1. The CDR3 is made up of 19 amino acids. Germline V gives CDR1 SQVTM, CDR2 ANQGSEA. The V and J ends lost 6 bases and 1 base, in that order; junction bases with no gene match: 20. CDR3 sequence (DNA): TGCAGCGTCCTAGACACAGCGACAGGGGGCGCGGGGGTCCAAGAGACCCAGTACTTC. Protein product: CSVLDTATGGAGVQETQYF.

The chain carries TRBV11-2 and TRBJ2-3, with a possible D match to TRBD2 (5 bases). The V end lost 5 bases, the J end lost 5 bases, and 17 bases lay between the germline ends. CDR3 size: 15 residues. Germline CDR1 and CDR2: SGHAT and FQNNGV. The CDR3 DNA reads TGTGCCAGCAGCCGACCCGGAGGCGGGTTAGATACGCAGTATTTT. Its translation is CASSRPGGGLDTQYF.

This chain uses TRBV7-9 with TRBJ2-2; 9 bases fit TRBD1. V dropped 5 bases and J dropped 2; count of bases not matched to a gene: 6. Germline loops: CDR1 SEHNR, CDR2 FQNEAQ (reference sequence). This CDR3 contains 16 residues. The chain's CDR3 is CASSTLDRGNTGELFF. CDR3 DNA sequence: TGTGCCAGCAGCACTTTGGACAGGGGTAACACCGGGGAGCTGTTTTTT. Together with reference TRBV7-9 and TRBJ2-2, the CDR3 gives the full variable domain: DTGVSQNPRHKITKRGQNVTFRCDPISEHNRLYWYRQTLGQGPEFLTYFQNEAQLEKSRLLSDRFSAERPKGSFSTLEIQRTEQGDSAMYLCASSTLDRGNTGELFFGEGSRLTVL.

The chain employs TRBV6-5 and TRBJ1-3, with D possibly matching TRBD1 (5 bases). Trimming pared 2 bases from V and 9 bases from J, leaving 17 bases between. Germline V gives CDR1 MNHEY, CDR2 SVGAGI. The CDR3 loop spans 15 amino acids. The CDR3 sequence is CASSYRIGGERTIYF. The CDR3 DNA reads TGTGCCAGCAGTTACCGAATCGGGGGGGAGCGCACCATATATTTT.